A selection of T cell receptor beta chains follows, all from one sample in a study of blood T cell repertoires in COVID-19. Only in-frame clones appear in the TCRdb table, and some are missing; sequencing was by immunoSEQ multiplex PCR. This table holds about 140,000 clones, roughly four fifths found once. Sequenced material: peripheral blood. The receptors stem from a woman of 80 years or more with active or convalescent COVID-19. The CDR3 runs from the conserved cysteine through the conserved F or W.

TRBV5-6	CASSLAGQKFTEAFF
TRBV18	CASSLWRQGVEKLFF
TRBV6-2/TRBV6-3	CASSYTGTTTDTQYF
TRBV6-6	CASSPRDRGLWVSYEQYF
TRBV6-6	CARSGGPGYGYTF
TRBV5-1	CASRWDSQRANSPLHF
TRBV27	CASSYWSGGHTDTQYF
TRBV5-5	CASSPVWQGGIYGYTF
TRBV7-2	CASSEQPNTEAFF
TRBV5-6	CASSLDRGGNYNEQFF
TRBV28	CASTRAERVIRVAFF
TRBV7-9	CASSPQAGGQETQYF
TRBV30	CACNTGYTDTQYF
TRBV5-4	CASSLTGSEQFF
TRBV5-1	CASSLWVTGAGELFF
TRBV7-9	CASSPGQPRGNQPQHF
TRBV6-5	CASKTGTGDPTEAFF
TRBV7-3	CASSLLLAGSLSYEQYF
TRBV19	CASTQGSLGTEAFF
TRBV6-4	CASSDSSQPQHF
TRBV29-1	CSAGRGNTEAFF
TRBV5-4	CASSLGGPSYNEQFF
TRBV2	CASSAGMSETQYF
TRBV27	CASSLKQGVTDTQYF
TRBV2	CASNREGVVEKLFF
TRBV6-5	CASSYLTGQETQYF
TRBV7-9	CASSHRDREPNYGYTF
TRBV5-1	CASSLTPTGSNTEAFF
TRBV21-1	CASSKEGGTYSNQPQHF
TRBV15	CATSREPGPQGTEAFF
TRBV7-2	CASSQAPTGGYEQYF
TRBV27	CASSSRLAGGPDQETQYF
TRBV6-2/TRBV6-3	CASSYSASGRYEQYF
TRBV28	CASRDRVWNTGELFF
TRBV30	CAWDTGHGYTF
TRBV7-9	CASSLYVNTQETQYF
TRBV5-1	CASSFDPGGENEQFF
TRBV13	CASSLRQVSGNTIYF
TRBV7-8	CASSLVGQLNTEAFF
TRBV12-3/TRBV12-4	CASSSEQGLPQHF
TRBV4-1	CASSHPRQGVRNQPQHF
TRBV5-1	CASSLQESYEQYF
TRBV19	CASSRDSGGITDTQYF
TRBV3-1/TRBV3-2	CASEGQQNTEAFF
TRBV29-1	CSVPPGQGNYGYTF
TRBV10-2	CASSDWRTSYF
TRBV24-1	CATSGRTDNSPLHF
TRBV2	CASSVLASYNEQFF
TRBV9	CASSARGTNTEAFF
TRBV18	CASSKGQTNYGYTF
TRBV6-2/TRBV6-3	CASSYQQTGTKIYEQYF
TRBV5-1	CASSLGRATASYNEQFF